The present TCR beta chain was sequenced within a study of cytomegalovirus exposure and HLA in healthy donors. The wider study: The platform used for the approximately 130 validation repertoires matched that of the roughly 670 first-cohort repertoires, a later analysis reported. The study, taken as a whole, reports: The investigators catalogued 164 TCR beta chains as cytomegalovirus-associated. First-cohort TCR clusters tended to co-occur in the roughly 120 validation repertoires, a later analysis found.

Only a few counts were recorded for this clone. Antigen: not known. TCRdb keeps only in-frame clones here, not all; method: immunoSEQ multiplex PCR. Counted here are about 150,000 clones, roughly 89% occurring once; the ten biggest clones make up 2.5% to 4%. While the first cohort had 650 to 850 subjects, the donors belonged to the separate validation cohort of roughly 120 subjects. V dropped 2 bases and J dropped 1 base, with 10 bases sitting between them. The CDR3 consists of 15 residues. Germline CDR1 reads SGHRS; CDR2 reads YFSETQ. The specimen was PBMCs. This rearrangement joins TRBV5-1 to TRBJ1-3; the D is unclear. This clonotype originated in a woman aged 18-29 years in good health and CMV-seropositive. CDR3 bases: TGCGCCAGCAGCTTTGGGCAGGTGTCTGGAAACACCATATATTTT. Its protein product is CASSFGQVSGNTIYF.